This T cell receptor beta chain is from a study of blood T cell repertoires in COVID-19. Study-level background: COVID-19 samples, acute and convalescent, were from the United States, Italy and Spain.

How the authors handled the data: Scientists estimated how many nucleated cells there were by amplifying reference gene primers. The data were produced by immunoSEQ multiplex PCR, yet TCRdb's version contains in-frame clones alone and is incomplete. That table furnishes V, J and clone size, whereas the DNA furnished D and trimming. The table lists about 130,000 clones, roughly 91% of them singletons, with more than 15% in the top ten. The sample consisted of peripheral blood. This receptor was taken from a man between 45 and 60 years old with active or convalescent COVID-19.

CDR3 nucleotide sequence: TGTGCCAGCAGCTTCAGCGGGGGCGTCACAGATACGCAGTATTTT. Translated, it gives CASSFSGGVTDTQYF. V usage is TRBV6-4 and J usage is TRBJ2-3; the match to TRBD2 covers 8 bases. V was pared by 6 bases and J by 2 bases, with 7 bases of the junction left unmatched. The CDR3 is 15 amino acids. Germline CDR1 reads MRHNA; CDR2 reads SNTAGT.